This T cell receptor beta chain was recorded in a study of cytomegalovirus exposure and HLA in healthy donors. Whole-study findings and limits: TCR sequences were mostly rare, though some public TCRs occurred in many donors. Within a later analysis, the majority of CMV-associated TCR beta chains appeared HLA-restricted.

This CDR3 has 14 amino acids. Germline loops: CDR1 MDHEN, CDR2 SYDVKM. Trimming pared 7 bases from V and 7 bases from J, leaving 14 bases between. Note on this clone: Its target is unknown. The sample carries other DNA sequences with the same CDR3.

Amplification used 60 Vbeta primers and 13 Jbeta primers. Data came from immunoSEQ multiplex PCR; TCRdb stores just in-frame clones and leaves some out. The sample carries 95,000 to 120,000 clones, approximately 67% recorded once. The TCR was taken from a man younger than 30 in good health and CMV-seropositive. Source material: PBMCs. V is TRBV28 and J is TRBJ1-6; D is unresolved. CDR3 region: CASTPGGWNSPLHF. For the CDR3, the DNA is TGTGCCAGCACCCCGGGCGGGTGGAATTCACCCCTCCACTTT.